This is a list of T cell receptor beta chains from one sample in a study of shared clonotypes between healthy human individuals. This table comes from immunoSEQ multiplex PCR, and its TCRdb copy is limited to in-frame clones, with some not included. The table lists over a million clones, around 75% of them singletons. The sequencing sample was made of memory CD4+ T cells sorted from blood. The receptors here all came from a man younger than 30 in good health. CDR3s include the opening cysteine and the closing phenylalanine or tryptophan. A D gene is named only where the DNA matches it firmly. Part of the rows lack a size; the others show once, few, many or a class for expanded clones.

J gene	D gene	CDR3 length	clone size	V gene	CDR3 protein
TRBJ2-7	TRBD2	16	.	TRBV5-1	CASSLGLGLGQYEQYF
TRBJ1-5	.	14	.	TRBV5-1	CASSSGGGNQPQHF
TRBJ2-7	TRBD1	15	few	TRBV19	CASSQGTGYSYEQYF
TRBJ2-7	TRBD1	14	.	TRBV5-4	CASSPRQGLNEQYF
TRBJ1-1	TRBD1	14	.	TRBV9	CASRPGTANTEAFF
TRBJ1-1	.	15	few	TRBV9	CASSAKDRIRTEAFF
TRBJ1-2	.	15	.	TRBV7-2	CASSLAVAGNYGYTF
TRBJ2-1	.	15	.	TRBV18	CASSPLPAAQNEQFF
TRBJ2-5	.	13	.	TRBV7-2	CASSPGRGETQYF
TRBJ2-1	.	15	.	TRBV4-1	CASSQGQSSYNEQFF
TRBJ2-2	TRBD2	14	.	TRBV2	CASITSGGTGELFF
TRBJ1-2	TRBD1	14	.	TRBV2	CASSEGDRGKGYTF
TRBJ2-7	.	15	.	TRBV10-2	CASSDRGLAAYEQYF
TRBJ2-2	.	15	.	TRBV5-1	CASSLGLGTTGELFF
TRBJ2-3	.	14	.	TRBV2	CASSGRSGTDTQYF
TRBJ2-3	.	12	.	TRBV7-2	CASSLAPDTQYF
TRBJ1-1	.	13	few	TRBV6-1	CASGQGTNTEAFF
TRBJ2-5	TRBD2	13	.	TRBV28	CATRTSGQETQYF
TRBJ2-1	.	20	.	TRBV6-7	CASSAPGLRIRRSSYNEQFF
TRBJ1-1	TRBD1	13	.	TRBV6-5	CASSYSRGRGRFF
TRBJ1-1	TRBD1	15	.	TRBV10-3	CAITPGTGGNTEAFF
TRBJ2-5	.	14	.	TRBV6-1	CASRKDYVQETQYF
TRBJ2-1	.	14	.	TRBV7-2	CASSLSRDYNEQFF
TRBJ2-3	TRBD2	16	few	TRBV27	CASRLAGALSTDTQYF
TRBJ1-5	.	15	.	TRBV2	CASSAGQSSNQPQHF
TRBJ2-5	.	10	.	TRBV6-4	CASSDETQYF
TRBJ2-1	TRBD2	16	.	TRBV18	CASSPPASGRSNEQFF
TRBJ1-2	.	14	.	TRBV7-9	CASSLRGEGYGYTF
TRBJ1-1	TRBD1	12	few	TRBV18	CASSGTGEEAFF
TRBJ2-7	TRBD1	15	.	TRBV27	CASSQSADRLSEQYF